This is a list of T cell receptor beta chains from one sample in a study of T cell repertoires in cytomegalovirus infection. MiXCR, run by TCRdb on the reads, gives a single entry per CDR3 protein. The sample shows some 590,000 distinct CDR3 sequences, over 35% of them seen only once. Their recognized antigens are unknown. The sample here was cultured PBMCs, taken from culture after CMV antigen stimulation. Every receptor here comes from a human donor in good health (CMV status not recorded). Some clones in this sample may be carry-over from other donors' samples. Each CDR3 is given with its conserved first and last residue. The order of the fields is D gene, clone size, V gene, J gene, CDR3 DNA, CDR3 protein. The D gene is left open where the match is weak. Some rows have no size entry. The others give once, few or many, or a class for an expanded clone.

>-|few|TRBV7-9|TRBJ1-1
TGTGCCAGCAGCTTAGTGTCGGGGGGGGAAGCTTTCTTT
CASSLVSGGEAFF
>-|few|TRBV7-2|TRBJ1-1
TGTGCCAGCAGACAAGATGGTGCTGAAGCTTTCTTT
CASRQDGAEAFF
>TRBD2|many|TRBV7-2|TRBJ2-2
TGTGCCAGCAGCCCACCGGGACTAGCGTCCACCGGGGAGCTGTTTTTT
CASSPPGLASTGELFF
>TRBD2|-|TRBV6-2/TRBV6-3|TRBJ2-3
TGTGCCTCCGCCGGCGCTAGCGGGGGTCCTCGGGAGCGAGATACGCAGTATTTT
CASAGASGGPRERDTQYF
>-|few|TRBV6-1|TRBJ2-2
TGTGCCAGCGAGGGCCAGGGAATAACCGGGGAGCTGTTTTTT
CASEGQGITGELFF
>-|-|TRBV7-8|TRBJ2-5
TGTGCCAGCAGCTTACTGCCGACAGGAGGGCCCAGGGAGACCCAGTACTTC
CASSLLPTGGPRETQYF
>-|-|TRBV10-3|TRBJ1-1
TGTGCCATCAGTGAGTCTCTGGGGGCGCGAACTGAAGCTTTCTTT
CAISESLGARTEAFF
>TRBD1|-|TRBV20-1|TRBJ2-5
TGCAGTGCTAGTTGGTCGGCAGGGGGCTGGGTAGAGACCCAGTACTTC
CSASWSAGGWVETQYF
>TRBD1|-|TRBV11-2|TRBJ2-7
TGTGCCAGCAGCTTCACAGGGGGAGGCCGAACCGAGCAGTACTTC
CASSFTGGGRTEQYF
>-|few|TRBV7-2|TRBJ2-3
TGTGCCAGCAGCTTAGTGTCTGGGGCTCGGGATACGCAGTATTTT
CASSLVSGARDTQYF
>-|few|TRBV7-2|TRBJ2-3
TGTGCCAGCAGATCTAGTGGTAGTAGGCAGTATTTT
CASRSSGSRQYF
>-|-|TRBV7-6|TRBJ2-7
TGTGCCAGCAGCTCGGAACTACGCCCCGAGCAGTACTTC
CASSSELRPEQYF
>-|-|TRBV30|TRBJ1-2
TGTGCCTGGAGGGGCGGGACTGTCGCTTATGGCTACACCTTC
CAWRGGTVAYGYTF
>TRBD2|-|TRBV6-5|TRBJ2-7
TGTGCCAGCAGTTCAGTCCCGGGACTAGCGGGAGGGCCCAACGAGCAGTACTTC
CASSSVPGLAGGPNEQYF
>-|-|TRBV2|TRBJ1-3
TGTGCCAGCAGTTCCCGCTTTGGAAACACCATATATTTT
CASSSRFGNTIYF
>-|-|TRBV12-3/TRBV12-4|TRBJ2-1
TGTGCCAGCACCCGGGACACCTCACGCAATGAGCAGTTCTTC
CASTRDTSRNEQFF
>TRBD2|-|TRBV7-6|TRBJ2-3
TGTGCCAGCAGCTCCGGGACTAGCGGGGGAGTCACAGATACGCAGTATTTT
CASSSGTSGGVTDTQYF
>-|-|TRBV2|TRBJ1-1
TGTGCCAGCAGTGGAGACCAGAACACTGAAGCTTTCTTT
CASSGDQNTEAFF
>TRBD1|few|TRBV11-1|TRBJ2-5
TGTGCCAGCAGCCCCTCCCCGTGGACAGGCCAAGAGACCCAGTACTTC
CASSPSPWTGQETQYF
>-|-|TRBV25-1|TRBJ2-5
TGTGCCAGCAGTGAACGACTAGGGGGCGGGGAGACCCAGTACTTC
CASSERLGGGETQYF
>-|few|TRBV6-1|TRBJ1-5
TGTGCCAGCAGTGAATGGGCAGGGTTGATGAGCAATCAGCCCCAGCATTTT
CASSEWAGLMSNQPQHF
>TRBD1|few|TRBV6-5|TRBJ1-4
TGTGCCAGCAGCTACGGACCGGGACAGGTGCTGTTTTTT
CASSYGPGQVLFF
>TRBD1|few|TRBV7-2|TRBJ2-1
TGTGCCAGCAGCTTAGTCGGGACAGGGGTAAGTGAGCAGTTCTTC
CASSLVGTGVSEQFF
>TRBD1|few|TRBV14|TRBJ2-6
TGTGCCAGCAGCCCTCGTCGGAGACAGGGCATCCCCTCTGGGGCCAACGTCCTGACTTTC
CASSPRRRQGIPSGANVLTF
>-|-|TRBV12-3/TRBV12-4|TRBJ2-7
TGTGCCAGCAGTTTTACCGATAGCTCCTACGAGCAGTACTTC
CASSFTDSSYEQYF
>TRBD1|-|TRBV7-9|TRBJ1-1
TGTGCCAGCAGCTCCTTCCTACAGGGGGCTTGGAGAGCTTTCTTT
CASSSFLQGAWRAFF
>-|few|TRBV24-1|TRBJ1-1
TGTGCCACCAGAGGAGGGGAAGGTACTGAAGCTTTCTTT
CATRGGEGTEAFF
>TRBD1|few|TRBV4-2|TRBJ2-7
TGTGCCAGCAGCCTAAACAGGGGATCCGAGCAGTACTTC
CASSLNRGSEQYF
>-|-|TRBV7-2|TRBJ2-1
TGTGCCAGCAGCTTAAACCGGGTAGACAATGAGCAGTTCTTC
CASSLNRVDNEQFF
>-|-|TRBV19|TRBJ1-5
TGTGCCAGTACCCCGGGGGGGTTTAATCAGCCCCAGCATTTT
CASTPGGFNQPQHF
>-|many|TRBV7-2|TRBJ1-1
TGTGCCAGCAGCTTAGCGCCCGGGGTGTCCGAAGCTTTCTTT
CASSLAPGVSEAFF
>TRBD2|many|TRBV7-2|TRBJ2-1
TGTGCCAGCAGCTACCATAGCGGGGCCTCCTACAATGAGCAGTTCTTC
CASSYHSGASYNEQFF
>-|few|TRBV20-1|TRBJ2-5
TGCAGTGCTAGTAGACTCGGGGAGACCCAGTACTTC
CSASRLGETQYF
>TRBD2|-|TRBV2|TRBJ2-3
TGTGCCAGCAAAAACGGGGGGGCGACAGATACGCAGTATTTT
CASKNGGATDTQYF
>-|few|TRBV12-3/TRBV12-4|TRBJ2-3
TGTGCCAGCAGTTTATTCAGCTTAAGAGCAGGTGTCGGGGATACGCAGTATTTT
CASSLFSLRAGVGDTQYF
>-|-|TRBV6-2/TRBV6-3|TRBJ2-3
TGTGCCACCTCCTCCCGGACCCCGCAGTATTTT
CATSSRTPQYF
>-|few|TRBV6-6|TRBJ2-1
TGTGCCAGCAGTGGGGAGGGGGAGGGGTACAATGAGCAGTTCTTC
CASSGEGEGYNEQFF
>TRBD1|many|TRBV7-2|TRBJ1-1
TGTGCCAGCAGCTTAGTCCAGGGGGGAAGCACTGAAGCTTTCTTT
CASSLVQGGSTEAFF
>-|many|TRBV7-6|TRBJ2-5
TGTGCCAGCAGCTTAGGGCCAGCCGGGGCCCAGTACTTC
CASSLGPAGAQYF
>-|few|TRBV6-1|TRBJ1-2
TGTGCCAGCAGTGAGGTCGGCCCGGAGGGTGGCTACACCTTC
CASSEVGPEGGYTF
>TRBD2|many|TRBV7-2|TRBJ2-1
TGTGCCAGCAGTACGACGGGACTAGCACACAATGAGCAGTTCTTC
CASSTTGLAHNEQFF
>-|-|TRBV11-1|TRBJ2-5
TGTGCCAGCAGCCCCCCACAGACAGGACAAGAGACCCAGTACTTC
CASSPPQTGQETQYF
>-|-|TRBV6-6|TRBJ2-3
TGTGCCACCGCGGTGAGGACAGATACGCAGTATTTT
CATAVRTDTQYF
>TRBD1|few|TRBV12-3/TRBV12-4|TRBJ2-1
TGTGCCAGCAGTGCAGGGACAGGGGGCTCCTACAATGAGCAGTTCTTC
CASSAGTGGSYNEQFF
>-|many|TRBV7-2|TRBJ2-4
TGTGCCAGCAGCTTAGGGAGCGTCACGAGGATTCAGTACTTC
CASSLGSVTRIQYF
>TRBD2|-|TRBV27|TRBJ2-3
TGTGCCAGCAGTTCTTACCGGCCATCGGGAGGAGATACGCAGTATTTT
CASSSYRPSGGDTQYF
>-|few|TRBV7-6|TRBJ2-1
TGTGCCAGCAGCCAGAAAGCGAGCAATGAGCAGTTCTTC
CASSQKASNEQFF
>-|few|TRBV28|TRBJ2-7
TGTGCCAGCAGTTTAAGCAGACTGAGCTCCTACGAGCAGTACTTC
CASSLSRLSSYEQYF